This entry concerns a single T cell receptor (beta chain). This clone's antigen is unknown. Per-nucleotide qualities are absent, and no much larger clonotype sits a single base away. In total, approximately 610 healthy bone marrow donors made up the cohort. At the time of sampling, all cohort members were nominally healthy, though unrecorded immune exposures were likely present. The donor was CMV seropositive and was included in the group of almost 300 seropositive cohort members. Each donor provided a peripheral blood sample, and peripheral blood mononuclear cells were used for TCR beta sequencing. The Qiagen DNeasy Blood Extraction Kit was used to extract genomic DNA from the blood cell samples. This sample was included in a study of cytomegalovirus exposure and HLA in healthy donors listed by TCRdb under 2017. Notes on the research overall: An earlier analysis of some 550 of the donors reported 276 Gb of sequence data and around 120 million unique TCR beta sequences from about 179 million T cells. Approximately 310 gigabases of sequencing data and roughly 80 million unique TCR sequences made up an early release that covered 500 to 650 HLA-typed donors. Of the roughly 400 genotyped donors, roughly 85% fell in the genetic ancestry cluster associated with self-reported Caucasian donors. The aim of the study was to test whether cataloging public T cell receptors could identify signatures of past pathogen exposure. Using immunosequencing, the study profiled T cell repertoires from 500 to 800 subjects and related those repertoires to cytomegalovirus serostatus. In addition to the first cohort of around 670 subjects, a separate validation cohort of under 150 different subjects was used. High-throughput TCR immunosequencing, statistical association of individual TCRs with disease status, and machine learning were combined to predict cytomegalovirus infection status. A later analysis re-analyzed previously published TCR beta repertoires from several hundred donors and added high-resolution HLA genotyping to study TCR occurrence patterns. The later analysis used no new phenotypic data to find candidate immune exposures, relying instead on TCR beta sequences and their occurrence across donors. To decide whether each TCR beta V gene segment behaved as functional or pseudogenic, an earlier analysis of approximately 590 of the donors relied on high-throughput TCR beta sequencing. Donor age, sex, ethnicity and CMV serostatus were collected together with the repertoire data. A later genetic analysis used genome-wide SNP genotypes for about 65% of the roughly 670 donors, treating that subset as a discovery cohort. All discovery cohort repertoires had been generated on a single sequencing platform. HLA typing included class I and class II loci at four-digit resolution. The number of donors typed differed by locus, with about 629-630 for A, B, C, DRB1 and DQB1, more than 500 for DQA1, 600 to 610 for DPA1, and some 440 for DPB1. Because of strong linkage in the cohort, five DR-DQ haplotypes were treated as single units for association and clustering. On average, about 240,000 unique TCR beta nucleotide sequences were sequenced per donor among some 420 genotyped donors of the cohort, with around 19% of those sequences being non-productive. Overall results and qualifications from the work: Several of the top co-occurrence clusters appeared to be linked to parvovirus B19, influenza, CMV and Epstein-Barr virus, according to a later analysis. According to the authors, the approach could potentially be generalized to other disease states and immunological phenotypes. A later genetic analysis reported fewer N-insertions in productive TCRs among donors in an Asian-associated ancestry cluster than the approximately 670-donor mean. Presence/absence analyses assumed roughly uniform sequencing depth across donors, an assumption that may not hold. At a false discovery rate of 0.05, a later analysis linked under 20,000 TCR beta sequences to specific HLA alleles. The classifier was reported to diagnose cytomegalovirus status with high specificity and sensitivity in both the original cohort and the validation cohort. In vitro tests confirmed that a few of the cytomegalovirus-associated TCR beta chains recognize cytomegalovirus antigens. A further reported finding was that TCR beta sequences accurately predicted the HLA-A and HLA-B alleles for most subjects in the first cohort. A group of highly shared sequence variants was considered likely to be a technical artifact of the sequencing pipeline. The 87-base-pair reads could not distinguish some IMGT-functional V segments, including TRBV6-2 and TRBV6-3, so those segments were excluded. Correlated functional status among segregating V segments might be attributable to linkage disequilibrium, but an unknown experimental factor could not be ruled out. Across donors, most TCR sequences were observed very rarely, whereas some public TCRs were present in many individuals. When HLA alleles, especially DR and DQ, strongly co-occurred, TCR associations were difficult to assign to individual alleles. The only immune exposure information available for the cohort was CMV serostatus. Because HLA typing was missing for some donors at each locus, association tests included only the typed subset. In a later analysis, the rate of TCR association differed among HLA loci, with DRB1 alleles having the most associated TCRs and HLA-C alleles having the fewest. According to a later analysis, most CMV-associated TCR beta chains appeared to be HLA-restricted, and the HLA associations seemed to be driven largely by CMV exposure. In the study, 150 to 200 TCR beta chains were listed as associated with cytomegalovirus. In a later analysis, HLA-associated TCR beta chains showed more clonal expansion and lower generation probabilities than non-associated chains that were equally common. Because counts were too low, about 18 rarely observed V segments, including chromosome 9 orphons, were excluded from the earlier analysis of some 540 of the donors. In an earlier analysis of 450 to 750 of the donors, most TCR beta V segments appeared in productive rearrangements about 87% or about 30% of the time, broadly matching IMGT annotations. In a later genetic analysis, a missense DCLRE1C variant was associated with V-gene and J-gene trimming of TCR beta chains, and the association was replicated in an independent cohort. Only TCR beta chains were sequenced in this cohort, and the absence of alpha or paired-chain data limited detectable features.

V and J lose 4 bases and 0 bases, and a span of 9 bases separates them. As encoded in the germline V gene, CDR1 is SGHDT while CDR2 is YYEEEE. Including the terminal cysteine and phenylalanine, the CDR3 comprises 14 residues. CDR3 DNA only is kept here, 42 bases in frame from base 1. The library came from the immunoSEQ multiplex PCR assay. The multiplex PCR relied on a mix of 60 forward primers for TCR Vbeta segments and 13 reverse primers for TCR Jbeta segments. Amplification of the CDR3 region of rearranged TCR beta genes was performed with a multiplex PCR assay on genomic DNA. The amplified TCR beta libraries were sequenced on the Illumina HiSeq System as 87-base-pair reads. The original methods were these. A later analysis counted about 80 million unique TCR beta chains across the 700 or so repertoires, and some 11 million of these chains were shared by at least two donors. Raw reads were error-corrected and collapsed into unique sequences by a nearest-neighbor algorithm in which closely related sequences were merged to remove PCR and sequencing errors. Alignment of CDR3 sequences to IMGT reference sequences was used to assign V, D and J gene segments. For a sequence to be retained, at least a six-nucleotide match to both a V gene segment and a J gene segment was required. Rearrangements were classified as productive when the CDR3 lacked stop codons and remained in frame with V and J, and all other rearrangements were classified as non-productive. CDR3 was defined according to IMGT convention as the region running from the second conserved V-encoded cysteine to the conserved J-encoded phenylalanine. The earlier analysis of 587 of the donors excluded sequences that lacked an unambiguous match to a single V gene segment. In an earlier analysis of about 590 of the donors, a V segment was called functional when productive rearrangements were above 56.7%, and segregating when the standard deviation between donors exceeded 5%. A statistical classification framework was built for diagnosing cytomegalovirus status from the catalog of TCR beta chain sequences. V and J gene assignment, in a later analysis, came from comparing TCR nucleotide sequences with IMGT/GENE-DB human TR gene sequences. The TCRdist pipeline was used in a later analysis to assign CDR3 sequences and most-parsimonious VDJ recombination scenarios. A later analysis defined each TCR beta chain by its CDR3 amino acid sequence plus V-gene family, and excluded reads lacking a unique V-gene family. A later analysis removed 500 to 650 highly shared, low-generation-probability nucleotide sequences to deal with suspected cross-contamination and a sequencing artifact. In a later analysis, a clonal expansion index was calculated for each public chain from normalized within-repertoire ranks of inferred template counts. Generation probabilities in a later analysis came from a VDJ recombination model fitted to out-of-frame rearrangements, and those results were checked against IGoR. A later analysis scored TCR-TCR, TCR-HLA and TCR-CMV co-occurrence with hypergeometric tests, applying a repertoire-size bias correction to TCR pairs. To estimate false discovery rates, a later analysis permuted the HLA or CMV assignments 20 times. In a later analysis, co-occurring TCRs were grouped using DBSCAN, and TCRdist sequence similarity was added for clustering within HLA-allele-positive subsets. Repertoires with fewer than 30,000 or more than 120,000 public chains were left out of co-occurrence clustering, as were five repertoires with anomalous nucleotide sharing. In TCRdb, the immuneACCESS table is reduced to in-frame sequences with V and J assigned. These tables do not hold every clone; where another copy was compared, an unresolved V gene accounts for under half, and the others remain unexplained. V and J calls and clone size are given by that table; D and trimming were obtained from the DNA. Within this sample are about 200,000 clones, with around 79% of them counted one time only. The ten largest account for more than 0.35% of the sample.

The chain is encoded by TRBV5-6 joined to TRBJ2-3; no D gene can be assigned with confidence. The source is a male donor in good health and CMV-seropositive. Sequenced sample: PBMCs. The nucleotide sequence is given as TGTGCCAGCAGCACGGTTACTAGCACAGATACGCAGTATTTT. This yields the protein CASSTVTSTDTQYF.